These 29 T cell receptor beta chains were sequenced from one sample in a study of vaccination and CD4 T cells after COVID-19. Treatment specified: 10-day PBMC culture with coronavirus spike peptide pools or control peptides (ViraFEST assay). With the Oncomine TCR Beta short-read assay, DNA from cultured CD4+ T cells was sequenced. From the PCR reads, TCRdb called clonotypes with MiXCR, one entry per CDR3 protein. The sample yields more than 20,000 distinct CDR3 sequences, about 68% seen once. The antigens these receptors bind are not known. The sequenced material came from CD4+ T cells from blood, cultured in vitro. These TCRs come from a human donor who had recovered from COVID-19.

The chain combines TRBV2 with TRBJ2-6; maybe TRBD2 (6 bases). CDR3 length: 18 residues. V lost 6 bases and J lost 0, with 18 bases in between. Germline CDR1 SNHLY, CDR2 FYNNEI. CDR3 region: CASSYRGSSGSGANVLTF. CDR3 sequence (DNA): TGTGCCAGCAGCTATCGGGGGAGTAGTGGCTCTGGGGCCAACGTCCTGACTTTC.

The CDR3 region has the DNA TGTGCCAGCAGCTCCCCCTCTCGAGCGGTGAACACTGAAGCTTTCTTT. Amino acid sequence: CASSSPSRAVNTEAFF. The genes are TRBV21-1 and TRBJ1-1; TRBD1, the table's D call, was not compared with the DNA. TRBV21-1 is a documented pseudogene. The CDR3 contains 16 residues.

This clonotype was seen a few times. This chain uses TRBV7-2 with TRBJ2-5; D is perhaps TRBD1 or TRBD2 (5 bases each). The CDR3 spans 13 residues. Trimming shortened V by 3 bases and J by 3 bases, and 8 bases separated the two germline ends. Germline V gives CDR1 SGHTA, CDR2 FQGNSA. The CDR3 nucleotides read TGTGCCAGCAGCTTTAGAGGGGAAGAGACCCAGTACTTC. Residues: CASSFRGEETQYF.

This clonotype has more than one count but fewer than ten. CDR3 protein: CASSSGIQGAVETQYF. The CDR3 DNA is TGTGCCAGCAGCTCAGGGATTCAGGGGGCAGTCGAGACCCAGTACTTC. This chain connects TRBV7-2 to TRBJ2-5; 8 positions match TRBD1. J lost 5 bases, V lost 4 bases, and 12 bases had no gene match. CDR1 SGHTA and CDR2 FQGNSA come from the germline V gene. This CDR3 has 16 amino acids.

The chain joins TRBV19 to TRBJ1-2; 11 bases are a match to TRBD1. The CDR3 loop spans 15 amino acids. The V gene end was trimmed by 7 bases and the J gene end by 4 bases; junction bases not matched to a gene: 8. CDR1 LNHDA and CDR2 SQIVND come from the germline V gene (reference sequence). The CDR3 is CASTRTGGRGYGYTF. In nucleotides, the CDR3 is TGTGCCAGTACGAGGACAGGGGGCAGGGGCTATGGCTACACCTTC.

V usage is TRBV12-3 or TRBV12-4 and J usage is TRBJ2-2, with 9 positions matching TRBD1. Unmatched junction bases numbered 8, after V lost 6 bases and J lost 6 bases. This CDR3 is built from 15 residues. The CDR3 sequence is CASSAGTGFAGELFF. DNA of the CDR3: TGTGCCAGCAGCGCTGGGACAGGGTTTGCCGGGGAGCTGTTTTTT.

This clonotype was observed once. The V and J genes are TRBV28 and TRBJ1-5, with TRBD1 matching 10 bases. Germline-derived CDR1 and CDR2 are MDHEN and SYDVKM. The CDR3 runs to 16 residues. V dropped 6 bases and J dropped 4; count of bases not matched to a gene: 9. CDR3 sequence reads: CASSRRTGGGNQPQHF. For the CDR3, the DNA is TGTGCCAGCAGCCGTCGGACAGGGGGTGGGAATCAGCCCCAGCATTTT.

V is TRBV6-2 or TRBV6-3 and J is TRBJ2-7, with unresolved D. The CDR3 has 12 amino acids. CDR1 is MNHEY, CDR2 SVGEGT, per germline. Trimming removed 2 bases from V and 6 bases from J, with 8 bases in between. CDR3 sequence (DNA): TGTGCCAGCAGTTACGGGGTTGGCGAGCAGTACTTC. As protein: CASSYGVGEQYF.

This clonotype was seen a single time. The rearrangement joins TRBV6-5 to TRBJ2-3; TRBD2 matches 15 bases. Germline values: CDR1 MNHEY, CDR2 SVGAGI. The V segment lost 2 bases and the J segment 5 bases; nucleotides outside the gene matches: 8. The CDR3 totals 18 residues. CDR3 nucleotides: TGTGCCAGCAGTTACCCCAGGACTAGCGGGAGGGCCGGAGATACGCAGTATTTT. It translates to CASSYPRTSGRAGDTQYF.

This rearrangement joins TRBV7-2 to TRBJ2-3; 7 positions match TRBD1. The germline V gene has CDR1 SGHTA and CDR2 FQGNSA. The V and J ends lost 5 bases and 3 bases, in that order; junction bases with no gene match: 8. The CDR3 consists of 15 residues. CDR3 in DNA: TGTGCCAGCAGCACTGACAGGGTTCGTACAGATACGCAGTATTTT. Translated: CASSTDRVRTDTQYF.

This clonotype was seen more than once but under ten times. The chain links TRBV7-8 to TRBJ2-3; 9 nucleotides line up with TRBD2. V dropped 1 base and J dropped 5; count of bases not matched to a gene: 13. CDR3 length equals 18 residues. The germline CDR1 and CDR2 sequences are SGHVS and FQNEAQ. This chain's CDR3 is CASSLGSGGTFAVDTQYF. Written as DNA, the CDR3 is TGTGCCAGCAGCTTAGGAAGCGGGGGGACTTTCGCGGTAGATACGCAGTATTTT.

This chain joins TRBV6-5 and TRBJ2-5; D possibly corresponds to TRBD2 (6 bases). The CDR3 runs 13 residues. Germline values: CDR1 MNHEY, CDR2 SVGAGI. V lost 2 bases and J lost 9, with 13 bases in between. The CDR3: CASSYRLSGAQYF. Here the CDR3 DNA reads TGTGCCAGCAGTTACCGGCTGTCGGGGGCCCAGTACTTC.

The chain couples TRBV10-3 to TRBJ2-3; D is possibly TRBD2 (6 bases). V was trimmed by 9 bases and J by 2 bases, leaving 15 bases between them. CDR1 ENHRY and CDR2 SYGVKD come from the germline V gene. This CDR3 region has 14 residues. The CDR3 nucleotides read TGTGCCATGGGTGGCGGGGTTGCCACAGATACGCAGTATTTT. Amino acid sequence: CAMGGGVATDTQYF.

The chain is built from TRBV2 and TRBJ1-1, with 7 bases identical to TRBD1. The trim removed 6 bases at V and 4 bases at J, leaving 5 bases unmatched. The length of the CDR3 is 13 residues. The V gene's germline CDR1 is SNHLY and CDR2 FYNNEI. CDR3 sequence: CASSYRGTTEAFF. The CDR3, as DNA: TGTGCCAGCAGCTACAGGGGCACCACTGAAGCTTTCTTT.

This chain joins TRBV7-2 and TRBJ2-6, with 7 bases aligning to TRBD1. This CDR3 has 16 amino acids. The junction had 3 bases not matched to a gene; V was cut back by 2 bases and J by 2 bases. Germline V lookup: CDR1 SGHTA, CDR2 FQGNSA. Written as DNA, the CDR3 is TGTGCCAGCAGCTTAATAGGGGGCGCTGGGGCCAACGTCCTGACTTTC. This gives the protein CASSLIGGAGANVLTF.

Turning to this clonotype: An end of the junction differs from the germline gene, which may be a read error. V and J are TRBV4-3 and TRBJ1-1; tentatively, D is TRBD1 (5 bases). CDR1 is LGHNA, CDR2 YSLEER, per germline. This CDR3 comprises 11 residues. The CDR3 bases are TGCGCCAGCAGCCACTCGACAGAAGTTTTCTTT. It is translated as CASSHSTEVFF.

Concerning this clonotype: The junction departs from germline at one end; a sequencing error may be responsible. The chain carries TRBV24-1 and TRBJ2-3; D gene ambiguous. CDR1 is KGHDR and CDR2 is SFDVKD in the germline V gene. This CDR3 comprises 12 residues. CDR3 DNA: TGTGCCAGCAGTTACTCAAGGGCAACGCAGTATTTT. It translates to CASSYSRATQYF.

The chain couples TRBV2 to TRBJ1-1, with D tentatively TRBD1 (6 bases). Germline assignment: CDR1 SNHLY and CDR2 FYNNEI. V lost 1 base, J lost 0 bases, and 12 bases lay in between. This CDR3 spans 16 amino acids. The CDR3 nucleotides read TGTGCCAGCAGTGAAGTACACAGGGTCATGAACACTGAAGCTTTCTTT. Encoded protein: CASSEVHRVMNTEAFF.

Here the CDR3 DNA reads TGTGCCAGCTCCTCTGGGACAGGAAACACCGGGGAGCTGTTTTTT. It codes for CASSSGTGNTGELFF. The V and J genes are TRBV19 and TRBJ2-2, with 8 bases lining up with TRBD1. Germline assignment: CDR1 LNHDA and CDR2 SQIVND (reference sequence). The J segment lost 2 bases and the V segment lost 9 bases, leaving 8 bases of the junction unmatched. The CDR3 length is 15 residues.

CDR3 sequence: CASSYGTGELFF. The CDR3 nucleotides read TGTGCCAGCAGTTATGGCACCGGGGAGCTGTTTTTT. J is TRBJ2-2 and V is TRBV6-5; no firm D call. The CDR3 loop spans 12 amino acids. From germline, CDR1 is MNHEY and CDR2 SVGAGI. Between the trimmed V and J ends, which lost 3 bases and 4 bases, there was a span of 3 bases.

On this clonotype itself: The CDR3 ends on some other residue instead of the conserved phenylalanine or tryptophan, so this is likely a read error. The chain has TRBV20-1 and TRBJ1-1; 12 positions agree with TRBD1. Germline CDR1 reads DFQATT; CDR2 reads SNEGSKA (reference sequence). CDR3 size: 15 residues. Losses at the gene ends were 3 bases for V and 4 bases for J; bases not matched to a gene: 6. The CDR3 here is CSARYGTGGRTEAFL. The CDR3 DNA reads TGCAGTGCTAGGTACGGGACAGGGGGCCGCACTGAAGCTTTCCTT.

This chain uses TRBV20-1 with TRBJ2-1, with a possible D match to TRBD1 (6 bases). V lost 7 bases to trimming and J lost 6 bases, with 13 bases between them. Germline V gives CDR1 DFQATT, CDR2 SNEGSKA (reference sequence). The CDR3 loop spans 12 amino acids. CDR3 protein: CSVSNRANEQFF. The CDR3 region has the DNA TGCAGTGTGTCGAACAGGGCCAATGAGCAGTTCTTC.

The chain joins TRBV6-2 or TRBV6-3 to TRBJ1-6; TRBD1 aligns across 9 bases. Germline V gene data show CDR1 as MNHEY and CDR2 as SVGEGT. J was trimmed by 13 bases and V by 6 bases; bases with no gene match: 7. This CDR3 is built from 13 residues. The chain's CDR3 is CASSPGQGSPLHF. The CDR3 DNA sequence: TGTGCCAGCAGCCCGGGACAGGGTTCGCCCCTCCACTTT.

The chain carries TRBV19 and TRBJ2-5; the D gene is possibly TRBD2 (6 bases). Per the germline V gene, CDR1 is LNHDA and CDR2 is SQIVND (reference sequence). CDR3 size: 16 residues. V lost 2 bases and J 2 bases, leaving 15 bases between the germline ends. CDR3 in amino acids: CASSITAGGVQETQYF. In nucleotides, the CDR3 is TGTGCCAGTAGTATAACCGCCGGGGGAGTTCAAGAGACCCAGTACTTC.

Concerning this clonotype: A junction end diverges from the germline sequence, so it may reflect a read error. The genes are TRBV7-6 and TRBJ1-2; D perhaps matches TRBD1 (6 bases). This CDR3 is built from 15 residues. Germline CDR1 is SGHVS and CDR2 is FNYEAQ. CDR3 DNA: TGTGCCAGCAGCTCGAACCTTCAGACGGGGGGGCCTATAAACTTC. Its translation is CASSSNLQTGGPINF.

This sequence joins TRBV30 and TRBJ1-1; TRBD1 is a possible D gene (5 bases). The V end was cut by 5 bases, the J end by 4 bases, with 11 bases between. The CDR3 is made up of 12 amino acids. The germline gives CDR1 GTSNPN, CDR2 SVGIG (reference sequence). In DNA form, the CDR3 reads TGTGCCTGGGGGGAGGGGACCACTGAAGCTTTCTTT. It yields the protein CAWGEGTTEAFF.

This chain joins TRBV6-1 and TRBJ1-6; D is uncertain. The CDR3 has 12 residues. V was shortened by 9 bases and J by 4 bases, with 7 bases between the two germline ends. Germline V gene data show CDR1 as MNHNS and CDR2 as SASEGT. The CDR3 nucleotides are TGTGCCAGTGGGATGTATAATTCACCCCTCCACTTT. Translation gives CASGMYNSPLHF.

The CDR3 sequence is CASRPNIGTDGNTIYF. The DNA for the CDR3 is TGTGCCAGCAGGCCAAATATCGGGACAGATGGAAACACCATATATTTT. The V call is TRBV7-9, the J call TRBJ1-3; TRBD1 matches at 7 bases. CDR3 length equals 16 residues. The ends lost 6 bases at V and 3 bases at J; junction bases unmatched: 11. CDR1 is SEHNR and CDR2 is FQNEAQ in the germline V gene (reference sequence).

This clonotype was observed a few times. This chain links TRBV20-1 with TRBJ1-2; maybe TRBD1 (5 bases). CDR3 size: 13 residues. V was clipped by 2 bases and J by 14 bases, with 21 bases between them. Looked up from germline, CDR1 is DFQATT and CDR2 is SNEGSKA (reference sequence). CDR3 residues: CSARPNQGLLRTF. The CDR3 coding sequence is TGCAGTGCTAGACCTAACCAGGGACTCCTCCGGACCTTC.